A selection of T cell receptor beta chains follows, all from one sample in a study of identifying expanded T cells in peripheral blood. The repertoire was sequenced with immunoSEQ multiplex PCR; TCRdb's copy has only in-frame clones and lacks some. Altogether about 94,000 clones are present, around 90% being singletons, with the ten largest covering under 6.5%. The specimen sequenced was blood. The receptors derive from a person between 18 and 75 years old in good health. The CDR3 runs from the conserved cysteine through the conserved F or W. D genes are given only for firm matches. Only part of the rows carry a size: once, few, many, or a class if the clone is expanded.

CATAWTGLTDTQYF | TGTGCCACCGCTTGGACAGGGCTCACAGATACGCAGTATTTT | - | TRBJ2-3 | TRBV27 | TRBD1
CAWSVRKDEAFF | TGTGCCTGGAGTGTACGCAAGGATGAAGCTTTCTTT | - | TRBJ1-1 | TRBV30 | -
CASSQLSGGYTEAFF | TGTGCCAGCAGCCAATTATCCGGGGGATACACTGAAGCTTTCTTT | - | TRBJ1-1 | TRBV7-6 | -
CASTILPGAGETQYF | TGTGCCAGCACCATCCTGCCGGGGGCGGGGGAGACCCAGTACTTC | - | TRBJ2-5 | TRBV2 | -
CAWSGVTDTQYF | TGTGCCTGGAGTGGGGTCACAGATACGCAGTATTTT | - | TRBJ2-3 | TRBV30 | -
CASSESTDTQYF | TGTGCCAGCAGTGAGTCCACAGATACGCAGTATTTT | - | TRBJ2-3 | TRBV6-1 | -
CASGATSGSSDTQYF | TGTGCCAGCGGGGCGACTAGCGGGAGCTCAGATACGCAGTATTTT | once | TRBJ2-3 | TRBV2 | TRBD2
CASSLTTGDREQYF | TGTGCCAGCAGCTTAACAACAGGCGACAGGGAGCAGTACTTC | - | TRBJ2-7 | TRBV13 | -
CASTKRGLLTDTQYF | TGTGCCAGCACTAAGCGGGGCCTCCTCACAGATACGCAGTATTTT | - | TRBJ2-3 | TRBV9 | TRBD2
CASMASGLGEYEQFF | TGTGCCAGCATGGCTTCGGGACTAGGAGAATATGAGCAGTTCTTC | - | TRBJ2-1 | TRBV6-1 | TRBD2
CAISESQVDTQYF | TGTGCCATCAGTGAGTCGCAGGTAGATACGCAGTATTTT | - | TRBJ2-3 | TRBV10-3 | -
CASSPLDREFYGYTF | TGTGCCAGCAGCCCTTTGGACAGGGAATTCTATGGCTACACCTTC | - | TRBJ1-2 | TRBV5-6 | TRBD1
CASSQGTGGGGLSNQPQHF | TGTGCCAGCAGCCAAGGTACAGGGGGGGGAGGTTTGAGCAATCAGCCCCAGCATTTT | - | TRBJ1-5 | TRBV4-2 | TRBD1
CASSEEGRTRNQPQHF | TGTGCCAGCAGTGAAGAGGGCCGGACTCGGAATCAGCCCCAGCATTTT | - | TRBJ1-5 | TRBV2 | -
CSAWGRVAGASASQEFF | TGCAGCGCTTGGGGAAGGGTAGCGGGGGCCTCGGCGAGTCAGGAGTTCTTC | - | TRBJ2-1 | TRBV29-1 | TRBD2
CASRDRGTEKLFF | TGTGCCAGCAGGGACAGGGGGACAGAAAAACTGTTTTTT | - | TRBJ1-4 | TRBV6-1 | TRBD1
CASSLDPPGGPVDEQFF | TGTGCCAGCAGCTTAGACCCCCCGGGAGGGCCTGTGGATGAGCAGTTCTTC | - | TRBJ2-1 | TRBV7-2 | TRBD2
CASSRGQETQYF | TGTGCCAGCTCCAGGGGGCAAGAGACCCAGTACTTC | - | TRBJ2-5 | TRBV9 | TRBD1
CASSIDQGFGYEQYF | TGTGCCAGTAGTATAGATCAGGGATTTGGCTACGAGCAGTACTTC | few | TRBJ2-7 | TRBV19 | -
CASSQDTGRHNQPQHF | TGCGCCAGCAGCCAAGATACAGGACGACACAATCAGCCCCAGCATTTT | - | TRBJ1-5 | TRBV4-3 | -
CASSLMDLNGYTF | TGTGCCAGCAGCTTAATGGATCTGAATGGCTACACCTTC | - | TRBJ1-2 | TRBV11-3 | -
CASRHFGTSGRRGEQFF | TGTGCCAGCAGGCACTTCGGGACTAGCGGACGTCGAGGTGAGCAGTTCTTC | once | TRBJ2-1 | TRBV27 | TRBD2
CASSLEIYQPQHF | TGTGCCAGCAGCTTAGAGATATACCAGCCCCAGCATTTT | - | TRBJ1-5 | TRBV27 | -